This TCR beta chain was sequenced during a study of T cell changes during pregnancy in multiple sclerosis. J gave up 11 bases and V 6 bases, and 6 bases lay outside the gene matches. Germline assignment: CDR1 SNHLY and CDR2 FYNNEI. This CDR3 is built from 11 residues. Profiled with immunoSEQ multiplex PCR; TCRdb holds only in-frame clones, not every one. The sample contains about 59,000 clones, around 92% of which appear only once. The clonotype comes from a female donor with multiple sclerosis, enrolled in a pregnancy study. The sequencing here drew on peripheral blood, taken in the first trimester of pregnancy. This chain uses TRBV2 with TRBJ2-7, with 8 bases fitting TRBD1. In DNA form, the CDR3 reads TGTGCCAGCAGAAGGGAGGACAGGGAGTACTTC. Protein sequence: CASRREDREYF.